The sample holds a few counts of the clone carrying this TCR beta chain. This specimen belongs to a study of T cells after yellow fever vaccination. From the 5' RACE reads, TCRdb called clonotypes with MiXCR, one entry per CDR3 protein. The repertoire consists of under 350,000 distinct CDR3 sequences, with approximately 4% occurring once and the leading ten covering around 23%. This TCR was sampled from a man aged 18 to 30 who received the YFV17D yellow fever vaccine. The material sequenced was PBMCs, taken 5 days after the yellow fever booster vaccination.

CDR3 bases: TGTGCCAGCAGGAGCAGACTGTTCTATAATTCACCCCTCCACTTT. This gives the protein CASRSRLFYNSPLHF. The J gene is TRBJ1-6, the V gene TRBV12-3 or TRBV12-4; D remains ambiguous. The ends were cut back, 6 bases at V and 3 bases at J, with 12 bases in the middle. The CDR3 has 15 residues.